Shown below are 20 T cell receptor beta chains from a single sample sequenced in a study of PD-1 blockade in classical Hodgkin lymphoma. Relapse after autologous stem cell transplantation occurred in every patient, and brentuximab vedotin exposure varied. The data were produced by immunoSEQ multiplex PCR, yet TCRdb's version contains in-frame clones alone and is incomplete. Here the sample spans fewer than 70,000 clones, 88% being singletons. This sample comprised peripheral blood mononuclear cells (PBMCs), obtained before the second cycle of nivolumab. The receptors derive from a human donor with classical Hodgkin lymphoma.

CDR3 bases: TGCGCCAGCAGCTTGATAGGGCCCTCCTACGAGCAGTACTTC. Translated, it gives CASSLIGPSYEQYF. The chain links TRBV5-1 to TRBJ2-7; D is unclear. CDR3 length: 14 residues. CDR1 is SGHRS and CDR2 is YFSETQ in the germline V gene. The germline V and J ends were trimmed by 1 base and 0 bases, with 8 bases remaining between them.

The V and J genes are TRBV6-5 and TRBJ1-3; TRBD1 is a possible D gene (6 bases). Germline loops: CDR1 MNHEY, CDR2 SVGAGI. V lost 3 bases and J 4 bases, leaving 16 bases between the germline ends. The CDR3 is 16 residues long. The chain's CDR3 is CASSYARGELGNTIYF. The CDR3 DNA reads TGTGCCAGCAGTTATGCGAGGGGGGAATTAGGAAACACCATATATTTT.

The rearrangement uses TRBV6-5 and TRBJ2-1; 7 bases agree with TRBD2. Germline V CDR1 and CDR2: MNHEY, SVGAGI. V trimming: 0 bases; J trimming: 3 bases; junction bases outside the gene matches: 2. This CDR3 spans 15 amino acids. The CDR3 loop reads CASSYSRGDYNEQFF. In DNA, the CDR3 is TGTGCCAGCAGTTACTCCCGGGGGGACTACAATGAGCAGTTCTTC.

CDR3 sequence (DNA): TGCGCCAGCAGCTTGCGACAGGGCGCGAACACTGAAGCTTTCTTT. Its protein product is CASSLRQGANTEAFF. J is TRBJ1-1 and V is TRBV5-1; 7 bases align to TRBD1. CDR3 length: 15 amino acids. Per the germline V gene, CDR1 is SGHRS and CDR2 is YFSETQ. Losses at the gene ends were 1 base for V and 1 base for J; bases not matched to a gene: 4.

The chain joins TRBV7-9 to TRBJ1-5, with 8 bases aligning to TRBD1. Germline V gene data show CDR1 as SEHNR and CDR2 as FQNEAQ (reference sequence). With 2 bases clipped from V and 9 bases from J, the junction kept 3 bases outside the gene matches. The CDR3 is made up of 13 amino acids. The CDR3 reads CASSLSGGTPQHF. Written as DNA, the CDR3 is TGTGCCAGCAGCTTATCAGGGGGCACGCCCCAGCATTTT.

The chain joins TRBV6-1 to TRBJ2-7; 10 bases match TRBD1. CDR1 and CDR2 (germline): MNHNS, SASEGT. V lost 0 bases and J lost 3; bases outside the gene matches: 2. CDR3 length: 15 amino acids. The CDR3 DNA sequence: TGTGCCAGCAGTGAAGCGAGGACAGGGGGCTACGAGCAGTACTTC. This gives the protein CASSEARTGGYEQYF.

The rearrangement uses TRBV5-1 and TRBJ2-1; 10 positions match TRBD2. The V and J ends lost 3 bases and 3 bases, in that order; junction bases with no gene match: 3. This CDR3 has 15 residues. CDR1 and CDR2 (germline): SGHRS, YFSETQ. In nucleotides, the CDR3 is TGCGCCAGCAGCTCGCTAGCGGGGGTCTACAATGAGCAGTTCTTC. Residues: CASSSLAGVYNEQFF.

This chain connects TRBV5-4 to TRBJ2-7, with D possibly called TRBD1 or TRBD2 (6 bases each). The CDR3 length is 12 residues. V lost 2 bases, J lost 5 bases, and 8 bases lay in between. Germline values: CDR1 SGHNT, CDR2 YYREEE (reference sequence). In nucleotides, the CDR3 is TGTGCCAGCAGCTTTGGGGGGCACGAGCAGTACTTC. It encodes CASSFGGHEQYF.

The chain employs TRBV9 and TRBJ2-3; D gene unclear. Germline V gene data show CDR1 as SGDLS and CDR2 as YYNGEE. Deletions cut 6 bases from V and 0 bases from J, with 11 bases between. The CDR3 is 14 amino acids. The CDR3: CASTGPGSTDTQYF. CDR3 bases: TGTGCCAGCACTGGTCCGGGCAGCACAGATACGCAGTATTTT. Based on the CDR3 plus reference TRBV9 and TRBJ2-3, the full variable domain is DSGVTQTPKHLITATGQRVTLRCSPRSGDLSVYWYQQSLDQGLQFLIQYYNGEERAKGNILERFSAQQFPDLHSELNLSSLELGDSALYFCASTGPGSTDTQYFGPGTRLTVL.

This chain links TRBV18 with TRBJ2-7; D possibly corresponds to TRBD2 (6 bases). V shed 6 bases and J shed 0 bases, with 15 bases lying between them. The CDR3 consists of 15 residues. CDR1 and CDR2 (germline): KGHSH, LQKENI. The CDR3 region is CASSLWSGSSYEQYF. Here the CDR3 DNA reads TGTGCCAGCTCTCTGTGGAGCGGGTCCTCCTACGAGCAGTACTTC.

V usage is TRBV9 and J usage is TRBJ1-6; TRBD1 is a possible D gene (5 bases). CDR3 length: 16 residues. Trimming removed 0 bases at V and 6 bases at J, with 13 bases between. Germline values: CDR1 SGDLS, CDR2 YYNGEE. The DNA of the CDR3 is TGTGCCAGCAGCGTAGGCCCGATGGGGGGTAATTCACCCCTCCACTTT. It yields the protein CASSVGPMGGNSPLHF.

For the CDR3, the DNA is TGCGCCAGCAGCACACAGGGTTCTGGTGAAAAACTGTTTTTT. Translation gives CASSTQGSGEKLFF. The chain carries TRBV5-1 and TRBJ1-4, with D possibly being TRBD1 (6 bases). Germline assignment: CDR1 SGHRS and CDR2 YFSETQ. This CDR3 spans 14 amino acids. V was pared by 4 bases and J by 7 bases, with 14 bases between. Combining the CDR3 with reference TRBV5-1 and TRBJ1-4 gives the whole variable domain KAGVTQTPRYLIKTRGQQVTLSCSPISGHRSVSWYQQTPGQGLQFLFEYFSETQRNKGNFPGRFSGRQFSNSRSEMNVSTLELGDSALYLCASSTQGSGEKLFFGSGTQLSVL.

The CDR3 is CASSLARGSGGYGYTF. DNA for the CDR3: TGTGCCAGCAGCTTAGCCCGAGGGTCGGGCGGCTATGGCTACACCTTC. The chain combines TRBV7-9 with TRBJ1-2; D ambiguous. The V gene's germline CDR1 is SEHNR and CDR2 FQNEAQ (reference sequence). V lost 0 bases, J lost 4 bases, and 15 bases lay in between. The CDR3 is 16 amino acids.

The CDR3: CASSLKSPGGTIYF. The CDR3, as DNA: TGTGCCAGCAGCTTAAAGTCTCCCGGGGGCACCATATATTTT. The rearrangement links TRBV7-8 to TRBJ1-3; maybe TRBD1 (5 bases). The CDR3 has 14 residues. V was pared by 2 bases and J by 9 bases, with 14 bases between. Germline CDR1 SGHVS, CDR2 FQNEAQ.

The V gene is TRBV7-9, the J gene TRBJ1-5; possible D gene TRBD1, 5 bases. CDR3 length: 15 amino acids. Per the germline V gene, CDR1 is SEHNR and CDR2 is FQNEAQ (reference sequence). Trimming cost V 5 bases and J 4 bases, with 15 bases left between them. The CDR3 loop reads CASSVAGRDNQPQHF. The CDR3, as DNA: TGTGCCAGCAGCGTTGCAGGGAGGGATAATCAGCCCCAGCATTTT. Full variable domain (outside the CDR3, taken from reference TRBV7-9 and TRBJ1-5): DTGVSQNPRHKITKRGQNVTFRCDPISEHNRLYWYRQTLGQGPEFLTYFQNEAQLEKSRLLSDRFSAERPKGSFSTLEIQRTEQGDSAMYLCASSVAGRDNQPQHFGDGTRLSIL.

This clone was recorded a few times. The chain recombines TRBV2 with TRBJ1-6, with D unclear. The CDR3 contains 11 residues. Trimming stripped 1 base from V and 16 bases from J, with 8 bases between. The germline V gene encodes CDR1 SNHLY and CDR2 FYNNEI. The CDR3 DNA reads as TGTGCCAGCAGTGAAGACCGGGCGCTCCACTTT. Translated, it gives CASSEDRALHF.

The rearrangement uses TRBV5-5 and TRBJ2-7; D is tentatively TRBD1 or TRBD2 (5 bases each). The CDR3 is made up of 16 amino acids. Germline V gene data show CDR1 as SGHKS and CDR2 as YYEKEE (reference sequence). V lost 0 bases and J lost 2, with 15 bases in between. CDR3 residues: CASSLGRDRTAYEQYF. DNA for the CDR3: TGTGCCAGCAGCTTGGGCCGGGACCGTACAGCCTACGAGCAGTACTTC.

The chain joins TRBV5-1 to TRBJ2-7; 10 bases are a match to TRBD1. Germline CDR1 SGHRS, CDR2 YFSETQ. The CDR3 loop spans 15 amino acids. With 5 bases clipped from V and 4 bases from J, the junction kept 9 bases outside the gene matches. CDR3 region: CASSPGTGAPYEQYF. The CDR3 nucleotides read TGCGCCAGCAGTCCCGGGACAGGGGCACCTTACGAGCAGTACTTC.

The chain uses TRBV15 and TRBJ2-1, with 9 nucleotides matching TRBD2. Trimming removed 4 bases from V and 7 bases from J; junction bases left unmatched: 8. Germline CDR1 reads LNHNV; CDR2 reads YYDKDF (reference sequence). The CDR3 is 15 residues long. The CDR3 spells CATSIAGEPSNEQFF. In DNA form, the CDR3 reads TGTGCCACCAGCATAGCGGGGGAACCCTCGAATGAGCAGTTCTTC.

This rearrangement joins TRBV7-2 to TRBJ2-3; D is ambiguous. Trimming removed 3 bases from V and 1 base from J, with 8 bases in between. Per the germline V gene, CDR1 is SGHTA and CDR2 is FQGNSA. The CDR3 extends over 14 amino acids. The CDR3 DNA sequence: TGTGCCAGCAGCTTCGGCCAGGGCACAGATACGCAGTATTTT. It encodes CASSFGQGTDTQYF.